One and the same sample provided the 18 T cell receptor beta chains below, sequenced in a study of a mutant IDH1 vaccine in newly diagnosed glioma. The time point: week 11, during vaccination. Topical imiquimod was applied with each vaccine dose, which held 300 ug of mutant IDH1 20-mer peptide. These receptors have no identified antigens. TCRdb's table, derived via immunoSEQ multiplex PCR, lists solely in-frame clones and lacks some. The sample shows around 31,000 clones, 78% of them seen only once. The material sequenced was PBMCs, taken from a glioma patient whose treatment included an IDH1 peptide vaccine. The receptors here all came from a man aged 25 to 40 with glioma.

A single count supports this clone. This rearrangement joins TRBV19 to TRBJ2-7, with D unresolved. Germline CDR1 and CDR2: LNHDA and SQIVND (reference sequence). V shed 5 bases and J shed 5 bases, with 13 bases lying between them. CDR3 length: 13 amino acids. The CDR3 loop is CASSLLKGNEQYF. Written as DNA, the CDR3 is TGTGCCAGTAGTCTCCTGAAGGGAAACGAGCAGTACTTC.

The gene calls are TRBV7-9 and TRBJ2-7; the match to TRBD2 covers 7 bases. The CDR3 totals 14 residues. Trimming removed 10 bases from V and 3 bases from J; junction bases left unmatched: 12. Germline CDR1 is SEHNR and CDR2 is FQNEAQ (reference sequence). The CDR3 spells CATQGGERIYEQYF. The CDR3 DNA is TGTGCCACCCAGGGAGGGGAACGAATCTACGAGCAGTACTTC.

The CDR3 loop is CASGNLGNTIYF. The CDR3 coding sequence is TGTGCCAGCGGTAATCTCGGAAACACCATATATTTT. The chain joins TRBV7-8 to TRBJ1-3; D remains unclear. Germline-derived CDR1 and CDR2 are SGHVS and FQNEAQ. The CDR3 contains 12 residues. Deletions cut 8 bases from V and 4 bases from J, with 9 bases between.

The J gene is TRBJ2-2, the V gene TRBV7-8; D possibly corresponds to TRBD2 (5 bases). CDR1 SGHVS and CDR2 FQNEAQ come from the germline V gene. This CDR3 region has 19 residues. Trimming took 2 bases from V and 0 from J, leaving 19 bases between them. CDR3 sequence reads: CASSLTRIRERSNTGELFF. Written as DNA, the CDR3 is TGTGCCAGCAGCTTAACCAGGATTAGGGAGCGGTCGAACACCGGGGAGCTGTTTTTT.

The chain carries TRBV4-3 and TRBJ2-2; 7 bases line up with TRBD2. Germline loops: CDR1 LGHNA, CDR2 YSLEER. The CDR3 contains 17 residues. With 0 bases clipped from V and 8 bases from J, the junction kept 12 bases outside the gene matches. CDR3 sequence: CASSQDRAGRASGELFF. For the CDR3, the DNA is TGCGCCAGCAGCCAAGATAGAGCGGGGCGTGCGTCGGGGGAGCTGTTTTTT.

The gene calls are TRBV27 and TRBJ2-7; 14 bases fit TRBD2. CDR1 is MNHEY, CDR2 SMNVEV, per germline (reference sequence). The junction had 5 bases not matched to a gene; V was cut back by 6 bases and J by 1 base. CDR3 length: 16 residues. The CDR3 sequence: CASRTGTSGGSYEQYF. CDR3 in DNA: TGTGCCAGCAGGACCGGGACTAGCGGGGGTTCCTACGAGCAGTACTTC.

This sequence joins TRBV9 and TRBJ2-3; the D gene is possibly TRBD1 (6 bases). The CDR3 is made up of 18 amino acids. The V gene's germline CDR1 is SGDLS and CDR2 YYNGEE. Trimming stripped 4 bases from V and 4 bases from J, with 25 bases between. The CDR3 protein is CASSPRGDRITSPDTQYF. The CDR3 nucleotides are TGTGCCAGCAGCCCCCGCGGCGACAGGATCACATCACCAGATACGCAGTATTTT.

V and J are TRBV29-1 and TRBJ1-1, with D hard to call. Trimming removed 6 bases at V and 6 bases at J, with 20 bases between. Germline V gene sequence: CDR1 SQVTM, CDR2 ANQGSEA. This CDR3 region has 14 residues. The CDR3 loop is CSVGAAGGRAEAFF. In DNA form, the CDR3 reads TGCAGCGTGGGAGCGGCAGGAGGTCGGGCTGAAGCTTTCTTT.

The chain carries TRBV28 and TRBJ1-1; D gene uncertain. This CDR3 spans 10 amino acids. V lost 10 bases, J lost 4 bases, and 7 bases lay in between. CDR1 is MDHEN and CDR2 is SYDVKM in the germline V gene. The CDR3 DNA reads TGTGCCACTCTATTCACTGAAGCTTTCTTT. Its translation: CATLFTEAFF. Supplemented by reference TRBV28 and TRBJ1-1, the full variable domain reads DVKVTQSSRYLVKRTGEKVFLECVQDMDHENMFWYRQDPGLGLRLIYFSYDVKMKEKGDIPEGYSVSREKKERFSLILESASTNQTSMYLCATLFTEAFFGQGTRLTVV.

The genes are TRBV20-1 and TRBJ1-1, with D maybe TRBD1 (5 bases). The CDR3 length is 11 residues. Trimming took off 6 bases at V and 3 bases at J, with 8 bases between the two ends. CDR1 and CDR2 (germline): DFQATT, SNEGSKA (reference sequence). The CDR3 nucleotides are TGCAGTGCCCTCAGGGACACTGAAGCTTTCTTT. It codes for CSALRDTEAFF.

J is TRBJ2-3 and V is TRBV10-3; a possible D gene is TRBD2 (7 bases). Germline values: CDR1 ENHRY, CDR2 SYGVKD. With 10 bases removed from V and 3 bases from J, the gap between germline ends came to 20 bases. The CDR3 is 15 residues long. The DNA of the CDR3 is TGTGCCACCCAGGGGAGGGGGGAAGAGACAGATACGCAGTATTTT. Amino acids: CATQGRGEETDTQYF.

The V call is TRBV10-3, the J call TRBJ2-1; 10 nucleotides match TRBD1. In germline, CDR1 is ENHRY, CDR2 SYGVKD. Trimming removed 6 bases from V and 8 bases from J; junction bases left unmatched: 10. The CDR3 loop spans 15 amino acids. The CDR3 DNA sequence: TGTGCCATCAGCCCCGGGACAGGGGAAGTCGATGAGCAGTTCTTC. Protein: CAISPGTGEVDEQFF.

This clone has a handful of counts. The V gene is TRBV5-1, the J gene TRBJ1-1; D is unresolved. Germline V gives CDR1 SGHRS, CDR2 YFSETQ. The CDR3 has 12 amino acids. V was cut by 5 bases and J by 4 bases, with 9 bases left in between. Here the CDR3 reads CASREPTTEAFF. In nucleotides, the CDR3 is TGCGCCAGCAGGGAACCAACCACTGAAGCTTTCTTT.

V usage is TRBV6-6 and J usage is TRBJ2-5; D is unresolved. This CDR3 contains 11 residues. CDR1 is MNHNY and CDR2 is SVGAGI in the germline V gene (reference sequence). The V end was cut by 4 bases, the J end by 3 bases, with 3 bases between. CDR3 DNA sequence: TGTGCCAGCAGTTCTGAAGAGACCCAGTACTTC. Encoded protein: CASSSEETQYF.

The rearrangement links TRBV29-1 to TRBJ2-1, with 10 bases aligning to TRBD1. This CDR3 has 14 amino acids. The germline V gene encodes CDR1 SQVTM and CDR2 ANQGSEA. Germline trimming cut 7 bases from V and 6 bases from J; bases unmatched to any gene: 9. The CDR3 nucleotides are TGCAGCGGCGTCCGGGACAGGGGAAGCAATGAGCAGTTCTTC. As protein: CSGVRDRGSNEQFF.

This clone was counted only a few times. This chain joins TRBV5-5 and TRBJ1-2; possibly TRBD1 for D (5 bases). Germline V gene sequence: CDR1 SGHKS, CDR2 YYEKEE (reference sequence). V shed 3 bases and J shed 8 bases, with 14 bases lying between them. The length of the CDR3 is 13 residues. The CDR3 sequence: CASSSRQGGGYTF. CDR3 sequence (DNA): TGTGCCAGCAGCTCCCGGCAGGGTGGAGGCTACACCTTC.

The J gene is TRBJ2-6, the V gene TRBV27, with 11 nucleotides matching TRBD1. V dropped 4 bases and J dropped 2; count of bases not matched to a gene: 7. This CDR3 has 18 residues. Germline CDR1 MNHEY, CDR2 SMNVEV (reference sequence). For the CDR3, the DNA is TGTGCCAGCAGTTCCCGGGACAGGGGGGAAACTGGGGCCAACGTCCTGACTTTC. It encodes CASSSRDRGETGANVLTF.

The rearrangement uses TRBV5-1 and TRBJ1-6, with D possibly being TRBD1 (6 bases). The CDR3 loop spans 15 amino acids. Germline loops: CDR1 SGHRS, CDR2 YFSETQ. Trimming took off 3 bases at V and 8 bases at J, with 15 bases between the two ends. The CDR3, as DNA: TGCGCCAGCAGCTCAGAGAATCAGGGGTATTCACCCCTCCACTTT. Translating gives CASSSENQGYSPLHF.